This is a list of T cell receptor beta chains from one sample in a study of blood T cell repertoires in COVID-19. The protocol was immunoSEQ multiplex PCR, while the TCRdb copy is restricted to in-frame clones and leaves out a portion. This sample has some 240,000 clones, with 87% found just once. The material sequenced was peripheral blood. The source is a man between 60 and 75 years old who had recovered from COVID-19. Both conserved end residues are trimmed from each CDR3.

TRBV6-6	TRBJ1-2	ASSYSAPSYGYT
TRBV9	TRBJ1-2	ASSPQEGLNYGYT
TRBV5-5	TRBJ1-4	ASSPLQERSEKLF
TRBV2	TRBJ2-4	ASNSGRDRVPAKNIQY
TRBV5-4	TRBJ2-1	ASSFWVQRHNEQF
TRBV7-9	TRBJ2-2	ASSLAGRTGELF
TRBV2	TRBJ2-1	ASSEYQGARNEQF
TRBV28	TRBJ1-1	ASSSTTERAF
TRBV3-1/TRBV3-2	TRBJ2-3	ASSQALAGYDTQY
TRBV7-2	TRBJ1-2	ASSLEQGRPSYGYT
TRBV7-2	TRBJ2-7	ASSTRTGGYEQY
TRBV25-1	TRBJ1-1	ASRHTGGVTEAF
TRBV19	TRBJ2-2	ASRTHRDKSTGELF
TRBV5-4	TRBJ1-4	ASSYAGGHEKLF
TRBV19	TRBJ1-5	ASSPIGTGEGQPQH
TRBV3-1/TRBV3-2	TRBJ2-7	ASSQGAGGTYEQY
TRBV24-1	TRBJ1-5	ATSDTGTGNQPQH
TRBV3-1/TRBV3-2	TRBJ1-1	ASSSLPGVGTEAF
TRBV12-3/TRBV12-4	TRBJ1-1	ASRNNRAAEAF
TRBV18	TRBJ2-1	ASSLLSGLTYNEQF
TRBV19	TRBJ1-1	ASSLDRAVGAF
TRBV9	TRBJ2-7	ASSRQSSYEQY
TRBV30	TRBJ1-3	AWSVGQPGNTIY
TRBV5-1	TRBJ2-7	ASSLVAGGAHEQY
TRBV24-1	TRBJ1-2	ATSDTGGPPGYT
TRBV7-9	TRBJ2-1	ASSLGRAGSNPHNEQF
TRBV10-3	TRBJ2-3	AISELGGGTDTQY
TRBV3-1/TRBV3-2	TRBJ2-7	ASSQDLLTLTYEQY
TRBV7-8	TRBJ1-1	ASSFQTVMNTEAF
TRBV5-1	TRBJ2-3	ASSTGLGGDTQY
TRBV19	TRBJ1-2	ASQKAGGYVYGYT
TRBV7-8	TRBJ2-1	ASSLSGGSYNEQF
TRBV7-8	TRBJ2-7	ASSPSLEQY
TRBV5-4	TRBJ1-2	ASSSGTGVNYGYT
TRBV5-5	TRBJ1-2	ASSHNPQGVVYGYT
TRBV19	TRBJ2-3	ASSNLDFTDTQY
TRBV5-1	TRBJ1-2	ASSLDGRMGYT
TRBV19	TRBJ1-1	ASTPFFSFQGMNTEAF
TRBV20-1	TRBJ2-5	SASRGGLGVETQY
TRBV30	TRBJ1-1	AWNDHRGAF
TRBV5-1	TRBJ2-5	ASSQTGAGETQY